This T cell receptor beta chain was recorded in a study of regulatory T cells in long-lasting Graves disease. Study outcomes and limitations: Those with persistent Graves' had less TCR diversity than newly diagnosed patients.

V lost 4 bases to trimming and J lost 5 bases, with 14 bases between them. Germline values: CDR1 MNHGY, CDR2 SVAAGI. The CDR3 is made up of 15 amino acids. Investigators prepared the TCR beta libraries by applying iRepertoire HTBI primers and Arm-PCR of CDR3 regions. In TCRdb, the multiplex PCR reads were re-called with MiXCR into one record per CDR3 protein. The sample shows approximately 470,000 distinct CDR3 sequences, roughly 17% of them seen only once. Time point given: newly diagnosed GD, antithyroid drugs for less than 3 months. The TCR library used RNA extracted from PBMCs. In this sample, this clonotype turned up many times. The antigen remains unidentified. The same specimen was also included in a second study, on T cells in Graves' hyperthyroidism and ophthalmopathy.

This rearrangement joins TRBV6-9 to TRBJ2-2; D is possibly TRBD1 (6 bases). The sequence derives from a man in his forties with Graves disease. Specimen: peripheral blood mononuclear cells (PBMCs), collected at new diagnosis, from a patient treated with antithyroid drugs. CDR3 nucleotide sequence: TGTGCCAGCAGTTGGGGGACATCCCAGACCGGGGAGCTGTTTTTT. It is translated as CASSWGTSQTGELFF.